This T cell receptor (beta chain) was recovered during a study of blood T cell repertoires in COVID-19. As for the study in general: The United States, Italy and Spain provided the acute and convalescent COVID-19 samples.

The method was immunoSEQ multiplex PCR; TCRdb's version includes in-frame clones alone and lacks a portion of them. In the table there are 32,000 or so clones, 88% of which are singletons. CDR1 is SEHNR and CDR2 is FQNEAQ in the germline V gene (reference sequence). CDR3 length equals 15 residues. V dropped 4 bases and J dropped 5 bases, with 17 bases sitting between them. The receptor was isolated from a human donor in a cohort sampled during active COVID-19. The chain has TRBV7-9 and TRBJ2-5; the D gene is possibly TRBD2 (7 bases). Sequencing was performed on peripheral blood. The DNA of the CDR3 is TGTGCCAGCAGCTCCCCGGGGGGCCCGAGGGAGACCCAGTACTTC. The encoded protein is CASSSPGGPRETQYF.